This entry features one T cell receptor (beta chain) sequence. Participants had their cohort set by participant-reported clinical history. The V gene lost 5 bases and the J gene lost 0 bases, with 5 bases spanning the gap. Germline CDR1 reads SEHNR; CDR2 reads FQNEAQ (reference sequence). The CDR3 totals 13 residues. This sample was included in a study of blood T cell repertoires in COVID-19. Clones were sequenced by immunoSEQ multiplex PCR, and TCRdb holds only the in-frame ones, with some missing. The table includes 150,000 to 200,000 clones, around 80% detected once. The TCR originated in a man aged 40-49 years who had recovered from COVID-19. The V call is TRBV7-9, the J call TRBJ1-3, with no clear D. The sample was PBMCs or T cells enriched from blood (not recorded which). The CDR3 nucleotides are TGTGCCAGCAGCCCCAGCTCTGGAAACACCATATATTTT. This codes for CASSPSSGNTIYF.